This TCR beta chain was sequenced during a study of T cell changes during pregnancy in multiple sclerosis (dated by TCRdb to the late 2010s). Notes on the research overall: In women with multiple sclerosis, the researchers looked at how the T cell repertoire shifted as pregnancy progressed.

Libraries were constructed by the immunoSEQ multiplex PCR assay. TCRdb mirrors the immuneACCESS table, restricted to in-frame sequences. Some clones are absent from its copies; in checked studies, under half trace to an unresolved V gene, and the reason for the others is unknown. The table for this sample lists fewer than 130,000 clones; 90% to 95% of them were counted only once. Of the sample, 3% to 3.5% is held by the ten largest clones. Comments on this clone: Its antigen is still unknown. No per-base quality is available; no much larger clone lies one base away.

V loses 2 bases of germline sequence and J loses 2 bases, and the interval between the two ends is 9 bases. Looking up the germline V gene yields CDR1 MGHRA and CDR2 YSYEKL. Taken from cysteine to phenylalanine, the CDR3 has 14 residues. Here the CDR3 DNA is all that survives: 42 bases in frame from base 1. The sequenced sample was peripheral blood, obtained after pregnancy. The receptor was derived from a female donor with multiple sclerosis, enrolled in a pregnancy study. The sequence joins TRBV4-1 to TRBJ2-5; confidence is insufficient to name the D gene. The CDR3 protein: CASSQWPLQETQYF. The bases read TGCGCCAGCAGCCAATGGCCGTTACAAGAGACCCAGTACTTC.